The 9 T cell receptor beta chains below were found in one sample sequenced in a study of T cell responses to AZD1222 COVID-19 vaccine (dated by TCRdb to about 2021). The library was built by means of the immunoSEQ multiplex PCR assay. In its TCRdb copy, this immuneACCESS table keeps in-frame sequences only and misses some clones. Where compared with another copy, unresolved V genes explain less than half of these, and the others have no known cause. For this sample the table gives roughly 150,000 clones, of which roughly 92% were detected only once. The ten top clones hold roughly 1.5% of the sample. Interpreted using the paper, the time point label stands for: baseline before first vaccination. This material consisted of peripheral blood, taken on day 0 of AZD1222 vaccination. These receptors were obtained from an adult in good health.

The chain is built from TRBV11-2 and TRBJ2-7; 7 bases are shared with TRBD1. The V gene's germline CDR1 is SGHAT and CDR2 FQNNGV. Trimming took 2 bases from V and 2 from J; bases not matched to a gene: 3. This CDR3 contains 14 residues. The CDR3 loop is CASSLTGQPYEQYF. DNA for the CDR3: TGTGCCAGCAGCTTAACGGGACAGCCCTACGAGCAGTACTTC. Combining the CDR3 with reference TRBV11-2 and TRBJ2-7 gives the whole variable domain EAGVAQSPRYKIIEKRQSVAFWCNPISGHATLYWYQQILGQGPKLLIQFQNNGVVDDSQLPKDRFSAERLKGVDSTLKIQPAKLEDSAVYLCASSLTGQPYEQYFGPGTRLTVT.

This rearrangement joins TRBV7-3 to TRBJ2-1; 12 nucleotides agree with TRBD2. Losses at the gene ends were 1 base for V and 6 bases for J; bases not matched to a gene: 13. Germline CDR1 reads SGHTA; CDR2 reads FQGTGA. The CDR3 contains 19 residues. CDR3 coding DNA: TGTGCCAGCAGCTTAATGGCTAGCGGGAGGGGTCCCGTAGGCAATGAGCAGTTCTTC. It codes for CASSLMASGRGPVGNEQFF.

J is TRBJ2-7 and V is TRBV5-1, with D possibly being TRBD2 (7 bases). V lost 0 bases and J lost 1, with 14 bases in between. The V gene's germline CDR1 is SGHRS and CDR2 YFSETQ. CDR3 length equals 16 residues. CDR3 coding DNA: TGCGCCAGCAGCTTGGCAGAGGGGGGGCCGTCCTACGAGCAGTACTTC. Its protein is CASSLAEGGPSYEQYF.

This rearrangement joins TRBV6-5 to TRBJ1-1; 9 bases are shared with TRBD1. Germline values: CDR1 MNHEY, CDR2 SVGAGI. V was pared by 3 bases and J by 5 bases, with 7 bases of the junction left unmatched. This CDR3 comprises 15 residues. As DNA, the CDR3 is TGTGCCAGCAGTTATGAACAGGGGGCGATGACTGAAGCTTTCTTT. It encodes CASSYEQGAMTEAFF.

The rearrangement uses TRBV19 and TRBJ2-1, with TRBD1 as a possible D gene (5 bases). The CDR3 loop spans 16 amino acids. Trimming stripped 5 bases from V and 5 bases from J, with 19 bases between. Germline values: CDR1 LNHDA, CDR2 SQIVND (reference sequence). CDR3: CASSADPGYGDNEQFF. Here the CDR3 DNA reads TGTGCCAGTAGTGCGGACCCAGGGTATGGGGACAATGAGCAGTTCTTC.

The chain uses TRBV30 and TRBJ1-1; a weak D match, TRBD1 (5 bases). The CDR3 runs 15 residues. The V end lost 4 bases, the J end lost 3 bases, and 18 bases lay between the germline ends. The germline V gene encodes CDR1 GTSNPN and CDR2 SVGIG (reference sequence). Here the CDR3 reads CAWNLHGAGYTEAFF. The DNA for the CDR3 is TGTGCCTGGAATCTCCACGGGGCTGGGTACACTGAAGCTTTCTTT.

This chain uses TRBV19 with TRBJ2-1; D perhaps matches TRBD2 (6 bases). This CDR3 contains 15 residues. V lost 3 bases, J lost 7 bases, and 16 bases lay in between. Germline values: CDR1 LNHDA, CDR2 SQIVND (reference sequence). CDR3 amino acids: CASSIPGGAGNEQFF. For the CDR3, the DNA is TGTGCCAGTAGTATCCCGGGCGGGGCGGGAAATGAGCAGTTCTTC.

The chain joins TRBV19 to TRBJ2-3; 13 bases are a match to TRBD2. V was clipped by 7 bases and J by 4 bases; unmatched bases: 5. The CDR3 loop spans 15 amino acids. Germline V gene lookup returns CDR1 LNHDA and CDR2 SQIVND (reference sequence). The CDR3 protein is CASTRTSGSADTQYF. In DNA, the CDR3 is TGTGCCAGTACACGGACTAGCGGGAGTGCAGATACGCAGTATTTT.

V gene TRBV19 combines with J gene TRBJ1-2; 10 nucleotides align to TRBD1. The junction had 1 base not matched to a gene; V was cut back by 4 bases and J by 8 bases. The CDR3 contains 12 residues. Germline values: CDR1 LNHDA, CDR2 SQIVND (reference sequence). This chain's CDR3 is CASSRTGGGYTF. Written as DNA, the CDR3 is TGTGCCAGTAGTAGGACAGGGGGAGGCTACACCTTC.